This TCR beta chain is from a study of blood T cell repertoires in COVID-19. Background on the study: Spain, Italy and the United States supplied samples that represented acute and convalescent COVID-19. Sources were T cells, B-cell-depleted T cells, or PBMCs; the material itself was cDNA or gDNA.

Authors' data handling: How many nucleated cells were present was estimated from reference gene primer amplification. Profiled with immunoSEQ multiplex PCR; TCRdb holds only in-frame clones, not every one. The V and J calls and the clone size are those of that table, but D and trimming were determined from the DNA. Of around 140,000 clones in the sample, roughly 84% were seen once. Germline V gene sequence: CDR1 SGHRS, CDR2 YFSETQ. The CDR3 runs 12 residues. V lost 2 bases, J lost 7 bases, and 0 bases stayed unmatched. J is TRBJ1-2 and V is TRBV5-1, with TRBD1 matching 9 bases. This sequence originates from a woman older than 75 with acute or convalescent COVID-19. Material: peripheral blood. CDR3 in DNA: TGCGCCAGCAGCTTACAGGGGGCTGGCTACACCTTC. Amino acid sequence: CASSLQGAGYTF. The full variable domain, with the rest looked up from reference TRBV5-1 and TRBJ1-2, is KAGVTQTPRYLIKTRGQQVTLSCSPISGHRSVSWYQQTPGQGLQFLFEYFSETQRNKGNFPGRFSGRQFSNSRSEMNVSTLELGDSALYLCASSLQGAGYTFGSGTRLTVV.